Each of the 10 T cell receptor beta chains below was sequenced from the same sample in a study of a mutant IDH1 vaccine in newly diagnosed glioma. Time point meaning: week 11, during vaccination. A 20-mer mutant IDH1 peptide at 300 ug was injected subcutaneously with topical imiquimod. Measured with immunoSEQ multiplex PCR; TCRdb has only the in-frame clones, and not every one. The data hold some 30,000 clones, with about 78% observed a single time. Antigen specificity for these receptors is unknown. The material sequenced was PBMCs, taken from a glioma patient whose treatment included an IDH1 peptide vaccine. The receptors derive from a young man with glioma.

The chain uses TRBV7-9 and TRBJ1-2, with TRBD1 matching over 8 bases. The CDR3 has 13 residues. J gave up 5 bases and V 1 base, and 0 bases lay outside the gene matches. Per germline, CDR1 SEHNR and CDR2 FQNEAQ (reference sequence). This CDR3 is CASSLGQGYGYTF. CDR3 nucleotide sequence: TGTGCCAGCAGCTTAGGACAGGGGTATGGCTACACCTTC.

This clone showed up just once. This chain links TRBV6-5 with TRBJ1-1; perhaps TRBD1 as D (5 bases). Germline loops: CDR1 MNHEY, CDR2 SVGAGI. V gave up 0 bases and J gave up 3 bases, with 11 bases separating them. This CDR3 is built from 15 residues. The CDR3 spells CASSYSGQGYTEAFF. The CDR3 DNA reads as TGTGCCAGCAGTTACTCGGGCCAGGGATACACTGAAGCTTTCTTT.

This clone was seen a few times. The junction shows a germline mismatch at one end, possibly a read error. The genes are TRBV14 and TRBJ1-1; tentatively, D is TRBD1 (6 bases). Germline V gene sequence: CDR1 SGHDN, CDR2 FVKESK. The CDR3 has 16 amino acids. CDR3 in DNA: TGTGCCAGCAGTCAAGTAGGGGGTGGTTGGAACACTGAAGCTTTCTTT. Its protein is CASSQVGGGWNTEAFF.

This clone was recorded only once. This chain connects TRBV5-1 to TRBJ2-3, with a possible D match to TRBD2 (5 bases). V shed 4 bases and J shed 4 bases, with 10 bases lying between them. Germline CDR1 is SGHRS and CDR2 is YFSETQ. This CDR3 has 13 amino acids. Written as DNA, the CDR3 is TGCGCCAGCAGCCAGGTCGGGGCAGATACGCAGTATTTT. Residues: CASSQVGADTQYF.

This chain connects TRBV6-5 to TRBJ1-1; 9 bases align to TRBD1. The junction had 4 bases not matched to a gene; V was cut back by 4 bases and J by 7 bases. The CDR3 consists of 13 residues. CDR1 is MNHEY and CDR2 is SVGAGI in the germline V gene. The CDR3, as DNA: TGTGCCAGCAGTTTGACAGGGGGAAGTGAAGCTTTCTTT. It translates to CASSLTGGSEAFF.

The gene calls are TRBV7-9 and TRBJ1-2; D is possibly TRBD1 (5 bases). The CDR3 runs 16 residues. Germline V CDR1 and CDR2: SEHNR, FQNEAQ (reference sequence). Trimming pared 4 bases from V and 7 bases from J, leaving 22 bases between. CDR3 nucleotides: TGTGCCAGCAGCTCTGCCGGGACTCCTGCGGTCTCTGGCTACACCTTC. It translates to CASSSAGTPAVSGYTF.

The V gene is TRBV30, the J gene TRBJ1-4; TRBD1 matches 7 bases. V shed 2 bases and J 8 bases; nucleotides not matched to a gene: 11. The V gene's germline CDR1 is GTSNPN and CDR2 SVGIG (reference sequence). The length of the CDR3 is 15 residues. CDR3 DNA sequence: TGTGCCTGGAGTAGCCTCGGGGACAGCGGGGAAAAACTGTTTTTT. It codes for CAWSSLGDSGEKLFF.

The genes are TRBV19 and TRBJ1-2, with D possibly being TRBD1 (6 bases). The CDR3 extends over 13 amino acids. Per the germline V gene, CDR1 is LNHDA and CDR2 is SQIVND (reference sequence). V was cut by 3 bases and J by 2 bases, with 7 bases left in between. The CDR3 DNA follows: TGTGCCAGTAGTATGGGACAAAACTATGGCTACACCTTC. This encodes CASSMGQNYGYTF.

The count of this clone is one. The chain uses TRBV6-1 and TRBJ2-7; a possible D gene is TRBD1 (5 bases). CDR1 and CDR2 (germline): MNHNS, SASEGT. The CDR3 runs to 14 residues. Trimming cost V 4 bases and J 0 bases, with 10 bases left between them. The CDR3 bases are TGTGCCAGCAGTGTGGGGCAGAACTCCTACGAGCAGTACTTC. Its translation is CASSVGQNSYEQYF.

This chain uses TRBV9 with TRBJ2-7, with 11 nucleotides matching TRBD2. Germline V gene data show CDR1 as SGDLS and CDR2 as YYNGEE. Trimming at V came to 0 bases and at J to 4 bases, leaving 6 bases not matched to a gene. The CDR3 is 16 residues long. CDR3 sequence reads: CASSVGSGGAKYEQYF. CDR3 nucleotides: TGTGCCAGCAGCGTAGGTAGCGGGGGGGCGAAATACGAGCAGTACTTC.